This is a list of T cell receptor beta chains from one sample in a study of shared T cell receptors in the human thymus. Sequencing was performed with immunoSEQ multiplex PCR; in TCRdb, only in-frame clones are kept and a portion is missing. The sample lists 640,000 or so clones; around 87% were seen once. Separately, the same data were catalogued under a study of human thymus T cells.

The source material was thymocytes. The source of these receptors is a boy younger than two with a congenital heart defect. The CDR3 runs from the conserved cysteine through the conserved F or W. The D gene is left open where the match is weak. The size of a clone is reported for some rows only, either as once, few or many, or as a class for expanded clones.

V gene	clone size	D gene	J gene	CDR3 protein	CDR3 DNA
TRBV4-1	NA	TRBD2	TRBJ2-7	CASSQVAGLNEQYF	TGCGCCAGCAGCCAGGTAGCGGGGTTAAACGAGCAGTACTTC
TRBV6-6	few	TRBD1	TRBJ1-1	CASSPGQGVTEAFF	TGTGCCAGCAGTCCGGGACAGGGAGTCACTGAAGCTTTCTTT
TRBV5-1	NA	TRBD1	TRBJ2-1	CASSSDRGGDYNEQFF	TGCGCCAGCAGTTCCGACAGGGGGGGGGATTACAATGAGCAGTTCTTC
TRBV9	NA	NA	TRBJ2-2	CASSEKPQGNPGELFF	TGTGCCAGCAGCGAAAAGCCGCAGGGGAATCCCGGGGAGCTGTTTTTT
TRBV6-5	NA	NA	TRBJ2-7	CASSPGCNDEQYF	TGTGCCAGCAGTCCAGGGTGTAACGACGAGCAGTACTTC
TRBV11-3	NA	NA	TRBJ1-5	CASIPGLCSNQPQHF	TGTGCCAGCATCCCTGGCCTCTGTAGCAATCAGCCCCAGCATTTT
TRBV7-6	NA	TRBD1	TRBJ2-1	CASSLPQGARNEQFF	TGTGCCAGCAGTTTACCACAGGGGGCGCGAAATGAGCAGTTCTTC
TRBV28	NA	TRBD1	TRBJ1-6	CASSSDGTGINSPLHF	TGTGCCAGCAGTTCAGACGGGACAGGGATCAATTCACCCCTCCACTTT
TRBV5-4	NA	TRBD1	TRBJ1-2	CASSLEGTEANYGYTF	TGTGCCAGCAGCTTGGAGGGGACAGAAGCTAACTATGGCTACACCTTC
TRBV5-1	NA	NA	TRBJ2-7	CASSNRVAPIRDPSYEQYF	TGCGCCAGCAGCAACCGTGTGGCCCCTATCAGGGATCCTTCCTACGAGCAGTACTTC
TRBV6-6	NA	NA	TRBJ1-2	CASLGNYGYTF	TGTGCCAGCCTAGGAAACTATGGCTACACCTTC
TRBV28	NA	NA	TRBJ1-5	CASTFSHLGQPHESQHF	TGTGCCAGCACCTTCTCCCACCTTGGACAGCCCCATGAGTCCCAGCATTTT
TRBV4-3	NA	TRBD1	TRBJ2-7	CASSQAQGKYEQYF	TGCGCCAGCAGCCAAGCACAGGGGAAATACGAGCAGTACTTC
TRBV5-1	NA	TRBD1	TRBJ2-5	CASSHRDRGRKEETQYF	TGCGCCAGCAGCCACCGGGACAGGGGGCGTAAAGAGGAGACCCAGTACTTC
TRBV28	NA	NA	TRBJ1-1	CASSPRRGRYTEAFF	TGTGCCAGCAGCCCTAGGAGGGGCAGATACACTGAAGCTTTCTTT
TRBV7-8	NA	TRBD1	TRBJ1-4	CASSLQRSPGQPKLNEKLFF	TGTGCCAGCAGCTTACAGCGCTCCCCGGGACAGCCAAAACTAAATGAAAAACTGTTTTTT
TRBV6-5	NA	TRBD1	TRBJ2-5	CASSEGQGVGTQYF	TGTGCCAGCAGTGAGGGACAGGGGGTAGGGACCCAGTACTTC
TRBV25-1	NA	TRBD1	TRBJ1-2	CASSSPMAGTVYGYTF	TGTGCCAGCAGTTCCCCGATGGCAGGGACAGTCTATGGCTACACCTTC
TRBV11-2	NA	NA	TRBJ2-5	CASSPGLLEETQYF	TGTGCCAGCAGCCCGGGACTTTTGGAGGAGACCCAGTACTTC
TRBV5-6	NA	NA	TRBJ1-2	CASSLKGGENGYTF	TGTGCCAGCAGCTTGAAGGGCGGGGAGAATGGCTACACCTTC
TRBV9	NA	NA	TRBJ1-2	CASTGSGYTF	TGTGCCAGTACAGGGTCGGGCTACACCTTC
TRBV7-2	once	TRBD2	TRBJ2-2	CASRSGTSWNTGELFF	TGTGCCAGCAGATCCGGGACTAGCTGGAACACCGGGGAGCTGTTTTTT
TRBV7-9	once	NA	TRBJ1-1	CASSLSMKRGGSPTEAFF	TGTGCCAGCAGCTTAAGTATGAAGCGTGGGGGGTCCCCCACTGAAGCTTTCTTT
TRBV10-3	NA	NA	TRBJ2-7	CAISESPPPGIVPYEQYF	TGTGCCATCAGTGAGTCCCCTCCCCCAGGGATCGTCCCCTACGAGCAGTACTTC
TRBV19	NA	NA	TRBJ1-4	CASSMGQGGEKLFF	TGTGCCAGTAGTATGGGGCAGGGCGGCGAAAAACTGTTTTTT
TRBV4-3	few	TRBD2	TRBJ2-7	CASSHGLAGSYEQYF	TGCGCCAGCAGCCACGGACTAGCGGGGTCCTACGAGCAGTACTTC
TRBV15	NA	TRBD1	TRBJ2-6	CAIRPGQGVPSGANVLTF	TGTGCCATACGACCGGGACAGGGTGTTCCATCTGGGGCCAACGTCCTGACTTTC
TRBV29-1	NA	TRBD1	TRBJ1-4	CSVTGQESKEKLFF	TGCAGCGTTACCGGACAGGAGTCTAAGGAAAAACTGTTTTTT
TRBV29-1	NA	TRBD1	TRBJ1-2	CSAQTGSHGYTF	TGCAGCGCTCAGACAGGGAGCCATGGCTACACCTTC
TRBV21-1	few	NA	TRBJ1-5	CASSPQLAGNDQPQHF	TGTGCCAGCAGCCCTCAACTGGCAGGGAACGATCAGCCCCAGCATTTT
TRBV6-1	NA	NA	TRBJ1-1	CASSQQGLITEAFF	TGTGCCAGCAGTCAACAGGGTTTAATCACTGAAGCTTTCTTT
TRBV28	once	NA	TRBJ2-7	CASSGGVPEYEQYF	TGTGCCAGCAGTGGCGGGGTGCCAGAGTACGAGCAGTACTTC
TRBV28	NA	NA	TRBJ1-5	CASSSRQPQHF	TGTGCCAGCAGTTCGAGACAGCCCCAGCATTTT
TRBV28	NA	NA	TRBJ2-1	CASSAPIRQVDEQFF	TGTGCCAGCAGTGCGCCAATACGACAGGTCGATGAGCAGTTCTTC
TRBV7-3	once	TRBD2	TRBJ2-3	CASSLTPASGGGTDTQYF	TGTGCCAGCAGCTTAACTCCCGCTAGCGGGGGAGGAACAGATACGCAGTATTTT
TRBV4-1	NA	TRBD2	TRBJ2-3	CASSQDHPSGGPTDTQYF	TGCGCCAGCAGCCAAGATCATCCTAGCGGGGGCCCCACAGATACGCAGTATTTT
TRBV5-1	once	TRBD2	TRBJ2-7	CASSLQRGDLEQYF	TGCGCCAGCAGCTTGCAACGGGGGGACCTCGAGCAGTACTTC
TRBV2	NA	NA	TRBJ2-7	CASSVGLGGRLNYEQYF	TGTGCCAGCAGTGTGGGGTTAGGTGGGAGACTGAACTACGAGCAGTACTTC
TRBV6-1	NA	NA	TRBJ2-7	CASSDRSYEQYF	TGTGCCAGCAGTGACAGATCCTACGAGCAGTACTTC
TRBV5-1	NA	TRBD1	TRBJ2-7	CASSQDRGRLYEQYF	TGCGCCAGCAGCCAAGACAGGGGGCGGCTCTACGAGCAGTACTTC